This T cell receptor (beta chain) was recorded in a study of shared clonotypes between healthy human individuals. General study results and limits: Represented diversity, genetic and exposure-history alike, was limited by few donors.

Produced via immunoSEQ multiplex PCR; TCRdb's table is partial and in-frame only. The table has 650,000 to 700,000 clones, about 92% seen once. This clone was recorded once. Its antigen remains unknown. This CDR3 is 15 amino acids long. Between the trimmed V and J ends, which lost 3 bases and 5 bases, there was a span of 15 bases. Germline lookup yields CDR1 SGDLS and CDR2 YYNGEE. The chain recombines TRBV9 with TRBJ2-4; D may correspond to TRBD1 or TRBD2 (7 bases each). This TCR derives from a man between 18 and 35 years old in good health. Some clones in this sample may be carry-over from other donors' samples. Sequencing was done on a sample of memory CD8+ T cells from PBMCs. Subset: CD45RO+ cells pooled with CCR7-negative TemRA cells. The CDR3 protein is CASSETGTTQNIQYF. The CDR3 DNA reads TGTGCCAGCAGCGAGACAGGGACTACCCAAAACATTCAGTACTTC.